This T cell receptor (beta chain) was identified during a study of technical replicates of blood from a few donors. Data came from immunoSEQ multiplex PCR; TCRdb stores just in-frame clones and leaves some out. The sample has about 49,000 clones, about 94% seen once; the top ten hold about 3.6%. The CDR3 is made up of 16 amino acids. Unmatched junction bases numbered 7, after V lost 1 base and J lost 5 bases. Looked up from germline, CDR1 is LGHNA and CDR2 is YSLEER. The sequenced sample was PBMCs. The V gene is TRBV4-3, the J gene TRBJ2-3, with TRBD2 identical over 9 bases. The source of this sequence is a human donor in good health. Some clones in this sample may be carry-over from other donors' samples. CDR3 residues: CASSQGRAGGKDTQYF. CDR3 nucleotides: TGCGCCAGCAGCCAAGGTCGAGCGGGAGGAAAAGATACGCAGTATTTT.